Presented here are 27 T cell receptor beta chains from one specimen sequenced in a study of cytomegalovirus exposure and HLA in healthy donors. Primers included in the PCR were 60 Vbeta and 13 Jbeta primers. This table comes from immunoSEQ multiplex PCR, and its TCRdb copy is limited to in-frame clones, with some not included. This repertoire shows 150,000 to 200,000 clones, about 80% found once; its top ten account for 0.69%. The specimen was PBMCs. The receptors were sampled from a woman between 40 and 50 years old in good health and CMV-seronegative.

The chain couples TRBV6-4 to TRBJ2-1, with TRBD2 matching over 14 bases. Germline V CDR1 and CDR2: MRHNA, SNTAGT. This CDR3 has 16 amino acids. The V and J ends lost 5 bases and 4 bases, in that order; junction bases with no gene match: 4. The CDR3 coding sequence is TGTGCCAGCAGTTTCGGGACTAGCGGGGGATACAATGAGCAGTTCTTC. Translation: CASSFGTSGGYNEQFF.

The chain couples TRBV11-3 to TRBJ1-1; the match to TRBD1 covers 7 bases. With 1 base clipped from V and 6 bases from J, the junction kept 20 bases outside the gene matches. The CDR3 covers 19 residues. CDR1 and CDR2 (germline): SGHNT, YENEEA. The CDR3 coding sequence is TGTGCCAGCAGCTTAGTGTCGCCGGTTAGGGGGCGAAGTTTCTCTGAAGCTTTCTTT. Protein sequence: CASSLVSPVRGRSFSEAFF.

This chain uses TRBV27 with TRBJ1-5; no firm D call. The CDR3 is made up of 15 amino acids. Germline V gives CDR1 MNHEY, CDR2 SMNVEV (reference sequence). Trimming pared 3 bases from V and 5 bases from J, leaving 14 bases between. The CDR3 nucleotides are TGTGCCAGCAGTTTCAGTTCCGGGAGGGATCAGCCCCAGCATTTT. Amino acids: CASSFSSGRDQPQHF.

For the CDR3, the DNA is TGTGCCAGTAGGCTTCGGGAGCAAGCTTTCTTT. Translating gives CASRLREQAFF. The chain has TRBV19 and TRBJ1-1; no firm D call. Germline lookup yields CDR1 LNHDA and CDR2 SQIVND (reference sequence). CDR3 length: 11 residues. Trimming removed 6 bases from V and 9 bases from J, with 11 bases in between.

The chain combines TRBV5-1 with TRBJ2-7; D is perhaps TRBD2 (5 bases). V was pared by 0 bases and J by 3 bases, with 13 bases between. The CDR3 covers 15 residues. From germline, CDR1 is SGHRS and CDR2 YFSETQ. Here the CDR3 DNA reads TGCGCCAGCAGCTTGGCGGAGGTTTGGGGCTACGAGCAGTACTTC. Encoded protein: CASSLAEVWGYEQYF. Combining the CDR3 with reference TRBV5-1 and TRBJ2-7 gives the whole variable domain KAGVTQTPRYLIKTRGQQVTLSCSPISGHRSVSWYQQTPGQGLQFLFEYFSETQRNKGNFPGRFSGRQFSNSRSEMNVSTLELGDSALYLCASSLAEVWGYEQYFGPGTRLTVT.

This clone was counted only a few times. This sample also contains other DNA sequences that code for the same CDR3. This sequence joins TRBV6-1 and TRBJ1-4; D is uncertain. The CDR3 spans 16 residues. Germline-derived CDR1 and CDR2 are MNHNS and SASEGT. V lost 0 bases and J lost 0, with 8 bases in between. The CDR3 loop is CASSEALGATNEKLFF. CDR3 bases: TGTGCCAGCAGTGAAGCGCTAGGCGCAACTAATGAAAAACTGTTTTTT.

This rearrangement joins TRBV15 to TRBJ2-3; D remains ambiguous. The CDR3 sequence is 15 residues long. Trimming took off 2 bases at V and 11 bases at J, with 20 bases between the two ends. CDR1 is LNHNV, CDR2 YYDKDF, per germline (reference sequence). The CDR3 protein is CATSRQSRPPRGQYF. CDR3 in DNA: TGTGCCACCAGCAGACAATCGCGTCCTCCCCGTGGGCAGTATTTT.

V is TRBV28 and J is TRBJ1-3, with D unclear. The V end was cut by 1 base, the J end by 0 bases, with 10 bases between. CDR3 size: 16 residues. Germline V lookup: CDR1 MDHEN, CDR2 SYDVKM. Here the CDR3 DNA reads TGTGCCAGCAGTTTATTGCCGGTGAGCTCTGGAAACACCATATATTTT. Its translation: CASSLLPVSSGNTIYF.

The genes are TRBV4-1 and TRBJ2-5, with D maybe TRBD2 (6 bases). CDR3 size: 15 residues. Trimming took 4 bases from V and 11 from J, leaving 23 bases between them. Germline CDR1 is MGHRA and CDR2 is YSYEKL. CDR3 loop: CASSLEVASAPTQYF. For the CDR3, the DNA is TGCGCCAGCAGCCTAGAGGTCGCTAGCGCGCCCACGCAGTACTTC.

As DNA, the CDR3 is TGCGCCAGCAGCCAAGATTCAGGGGGAGGCGGGGCTTTCTTT. Its protein product is CASSQDSGGGGAFF. The rearrangement uses TRBV4-1 and TRBJ1-1; 7 bases are shared with TRBD1. CDR1 is MGHRA, CDR2 YSYEKL, per germline. There are 14 residues in the CDR3. The V gene end was trimmed by 0 bases and the J gene end by 11 bases; junction bases not matched to a gene: 9.

The chain joins TRBV7-9 to TRBJ2-7, with 9 bases identical to TRBD1. After removal of 1 base from V and 6 bases from J, the junction contained 4 bases not matched to a gene. There are 14 residues in the CDR3. CDR1 is SEHNR and CDR2 is FQNEAQ in the germline V gene (reference sequence). CDR3 protein: CASSLETGGSEQYF. CDR3 in DNA: TGTGCCAGCAGCTTAGAGACAGGGGGAAGCGAGCAGTACTTC.

This chain uses TRBV12-5 with TRBJ2-1, with 9 bases fitting TRBD1. Germline V gives CDR1 LGHNT, CDR2 FRNRAP. The trim removed 0 bases at V and 2 bases at J, leaving 5 bases unmatched. This CDR3 has 17 amino acids. DNA for the CDR3: TGTGCTAGTGGTTTGGTGGGGGGACAGGGACCCTACAATGAGCAGTTCTTC. Protein product: CASGLVGGQGPYNEQFF. Drawing the rest from reference TRBV12-5 and TRBJ2-1, the complete variable domain is DARVTQTPRHKVTEMGQEVTMRCQPILGHNTVFWYRQTMMQGLELLAYFRNRAPLDDSGMPKDRFSAEMPDATLATLKIQPSEPRDSAVYFCASGLVGGQGPYNEQFFGPGTRLTVL.

V gene TRBV10-3 combines with J gene TRBJ2-5, with D possibly TRBD2 on 6 matching bases. V was cut by 5 bases and J by 2 bases, with 18 bases left in between. The CDR3 contains 16 residues. CDR1 and CDR2 from the germline V gene are ENHRY and SYGVKD. Here the CDR3 reads CAISPLARGIQETQYF. The CDR3 nucleotides are TGTGCCATCAGTCCCCTTGCCCGGGGGATTCAAGAGACCCAGTACTTC.

In the case of this clone: The same CDR3 also results from other DNA sequences found in this sample. V gene TRBV4-3 combines with J gene TRBJ1-1, with TRBD1 as a possible D gene (5 bases). The ends were cut back, 0 bases at V and 4 bases at J, with 9 bases in the middle. CDR3 length equals 14 residues. Germline V CDR1 and CDR2: LGHNA, YSLEER. The CDR3 nucleotides are TGCGCCAGCAGCCAAGACCGGGGGGGCACTGAAGCTTTCTTT. Translation: CASSQDRGGTEAFF.

The CDR3 reads CASSLGTGRETDTQYF. Written as DNA, the CDR3 is TGTGCCAGCAGCTTAGGAACAGGGAGGGAAACAGATACGCAGTATTTT. The chain couples TRBV7-2 to TRBJ2-3, with TRBD2 as a possible D gene (7 bases). This CDR3 comprises 16 residues. Per the germline V gene, CDR1 is SGHTA and CDR2 is FQGNSA. V was cut by 1 base and J by 3 bases, with 14 bases left in between.

This clone was counted between two and nine times. The chain carries TRBV28 and TRBJ1-5, with unresolved D. V was shortened by 1 base and J by 15 bases, with 10 bases between the two germline ends. From germline, CDR1 is MDHEN and CDR2 SYDVKM. This CDR3 has 11 amino acids. In nucleotides, the CDR3 is TGTGCCAGCAGTTTATCAGGTTTATGGCATTTT. Amino acid sequence: CASSLSGLWHF.

J is TRBJ2-1 and V is TRBV27, with 8 nucleotides matching TRBD2. Germline values: CDR1 MNHEY, CDR2 SMNVEV (reference sequence). This CDR3 has 17 amino acids. With 5 bases clipped from V and 3 bases from J, the junction kept 12 bases outside the gene matches. The CDR3, as DNA: TGTGCCAGCAGTCCGTTCGGGAGGGCACGTTACTACAATGAGCAGTTCTTC. This gives the protein CASSPFGRARYYNEQFF.

The rearrangement joins TRBV7-9 to TRBJ1-3; TRBD1 might be the D (5 bases). The CDR3 totals 16 residues. In germline, CDR1 is SEHNR, CDR2 FQNEAQ (reference sequence). The V and J ends lost 5 bases and 0 bases respectively, with 14 bases between them. The CDR3 here is CASSTGRQPSGNTIYF. In nucleotides, the CDR3 is TGTGCCAGCAGCACAGGACGGCAGCCCTCTGGAAACACCATATATTTT.

The rearrangement joins TRBV19 to TRBJ2-7, with D possibly TRBD1 on 6 matching bases. The CDR3 has 13 amino acids. Trimming shortened V by 5 bases and J by 2 bases, and 10 bases separated the two germline ends. Germline CDR1 reads LNHDA; CDR2 reads SQIVND (reference sequence). CDR3 bases: TGTGCCAGTAGTTTTGGACAGCCCTACGAGCAGTACTTC. The encoded protein is CASSFGQPYEQYF.

The J gene is TRBJ1-4, the V gene TRBV5-1; D perhaps matches TRBD1 (5 bases). The germline V and J ends were trimmed by 4 bases and 3 bases, with 16 bases remaining between them. The CDR3 has 16 amino acids. From germline, CDR1 is SGHRS and CDR2 YFSETQ. The CDR3 DNA is TGCGCCAGCAGCCCCCCTAGGGGAACGGCTAATGAAAAACTGTTTTTT. This sequence encodes CASSPPRGTANEKLFF.

The chain combines TRBV5-6 with TRBJ1-2; D might be TRBD1 (5 bases). Germline assignment: CDR1 SGHDT and CDR2 YYEEEE. V was cut by 0 bases and J by 8 bases, with 17 bases left in between. The CDR3 runs 15 residues. The CDR3 sequence is CASSLGGQGWKGYTF. The CDR3 DNA sequence: TGTGCCAGCAGCTTGGGGGGCCAGGGATGGAAAGGCTACACCTTC.

The CDR3 DNA sequence: TGTGCCCTACCCTCTAAAACCCGCGCGGGGGGAACCTACGAGCAGTACTTC. Encoded protein: CALPSKTRAGGTYEQYF. The gene calls are TRBV5-7 and TRBJ2-5; 8 positions agree with TRBD2. Matching the DNA end better, TRBJ2-7 makes the J call doubtful. TRBV5-7 is an open reading frame, and its role is uncertain. This CDR3 has 17 amino acids.

The V call is TRBV6-5, the J call TRBJ1-3, with TRBD1 as a possible D gene (5 bases). The CDR3 is 16 residues long. Trimming took 0 bases from V and 2 from J, leaving 11 bases between them. CDR1 is MNHEY and CDR2 is SVGAGI in the germline V gene. This CDR3 is CASSYSSRGTGNTIYF. The DNA of the CDR3 is TGTGCCAGCAGTTACTCGAGTCGGGGGACTGGAAACACCATATATTTT.

This chain links TRBV4-1 with TRBJ1-4; D is perhaps TRBD1 (6 bases). Germline V gene lookup returns CDR1 MGHRA and CDR2 YSYEKL. Deletions cut 4 bases from V and 10 bases from J, with 16 bases between. This CDR3 spans 14 amino acids. The CDR3 loop is CASSPGGRGGKLFF. In DNA, the CDR3 is TGCGCCAGCAGCCCGGGAGGCAGGGGTGGAAAACTGTTTTTT.

This sequence joins TRBV19 and TRBJ2-4, with D possibly matching TRBD2 (5 bases). CDR1 and CDR2 from the germline V gene are LNHDA and SQIVND (reference sequence). The CDR3 has 16 residues. V lost 8 bases and J 0 bases, leaving 17 bases between the germline ends. The CDR3 coding sequence is TGTGCCAGTCGCTCCAGGCGGGCCTTAGCCAAAAACATTCAGTACTTC. Protein sequence: CASRSRRALAKNIQYF.

The chain combines TRBV10-2 with TRBJ1-2; D is possibly TRBD1 (6 bases). Trimming shortened V by 0 bases and J by 4 bases, and 12 bases separated the two germline ends. Per germline, CDR1 WSHSY and CDR2 SAAADI. CDR3 length: 15 residues. DNA for the CDR3: TGCGCCAGCAGTGAGTCGGAACAGGGTCCCTATGGCTACACCTTC. This sequence encodes CASSESEQGPYGYTF.

The chain links TRBV5-1 to TRBJ2-1; TRBD2 agrees at 7 bases. CDR1 and CDR2 from the germline V gene are SGHRS and YFSETQ. With 0 bases clipped from V and 9 bases from J, the junction kept 9 bases outside the gene matches. The CDR3 covers 15 residues. CDR3 in amino acids: CASSLDGRERSEQFF. The DNA for the CDR3 is TGCGCCAGCAGCTTGGACGGGCGGGAGAGGAGTGAGCAGTTCTTC.